The subject of this entry is one T cell receptor (beta chain). What it recognizes is unknown. This record comes from a study of vaccination effects on CD4 cells after COVID-19. Antigen-specific CD4+ T cells were first expanded with viral peptide pools by the ViraFEST assay and only then sequenced. A 10-day culture period preceded the isolation of CD4+ T cells. Vaccinated participants had no history of SARS-CoV-2 infection and tested negative for nucleocapsid antibodies. Cultures of 2 million or so PBMC per well contained approximately 10 IU/ml IL-2 plus 10 ug/ml peptides. Germline-derived CDR1 and CDR2 are SGDLS and YYNGEE. The CDR3 sequence is 15 residues long. Trimming left V 2 bases short and J 8 bases short, with 14 bases between. TCRdb's copy holds only in-frame clones and misses some; the assay was immunoSEQ multiplex PCR. Seen here are about 68,000 clones, around 80% observed once, and the top ten hold 12%.

The origin of this receptor is a human donor who received a COVID-19 vaccine. The gene calls are TRBV9 and TRBJ1-6; no clear D gene. The input for sequencing was CD4+ T cells from PBMCs cultured with SARS-CoV-2 spike peptides, taken before COVID-19 vaccination. CDR3 residues: CASSVGSVGYSPLHF. The CDR3 region has the DNA TGTGCCAGCAGCGTGGGGTCGGTAGGGTATTCACCCCTCCACTTT.